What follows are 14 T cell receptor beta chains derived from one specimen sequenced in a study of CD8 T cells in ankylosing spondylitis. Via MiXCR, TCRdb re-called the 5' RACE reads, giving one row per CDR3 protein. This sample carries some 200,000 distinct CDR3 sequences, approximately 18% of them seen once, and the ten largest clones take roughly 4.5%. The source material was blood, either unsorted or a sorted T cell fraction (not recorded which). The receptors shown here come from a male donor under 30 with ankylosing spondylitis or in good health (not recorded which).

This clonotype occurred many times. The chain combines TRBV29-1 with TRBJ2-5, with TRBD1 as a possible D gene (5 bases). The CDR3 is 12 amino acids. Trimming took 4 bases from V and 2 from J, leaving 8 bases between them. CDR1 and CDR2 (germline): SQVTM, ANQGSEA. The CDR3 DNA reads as TGCAGCGTTGTGACAGCACAAGAGACCCAGTACTTC. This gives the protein CSVVTAQETQYF.

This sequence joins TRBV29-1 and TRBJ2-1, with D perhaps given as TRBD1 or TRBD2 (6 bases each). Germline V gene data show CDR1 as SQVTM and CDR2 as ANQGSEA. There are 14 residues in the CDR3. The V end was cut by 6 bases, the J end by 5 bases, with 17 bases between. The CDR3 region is CSVPGARPNNEQFF. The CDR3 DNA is TGCAGCGTGCCGGGGGCCAGGCCCAACAATGAGCAGTTCTTC.

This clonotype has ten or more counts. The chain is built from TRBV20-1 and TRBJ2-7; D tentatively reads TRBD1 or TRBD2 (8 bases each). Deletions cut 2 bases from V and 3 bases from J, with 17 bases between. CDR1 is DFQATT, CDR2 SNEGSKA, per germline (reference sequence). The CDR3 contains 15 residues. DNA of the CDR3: TGCAGTGCTAGACCGTATAGCGGGACAGGCTACGAGCAGTACTTC. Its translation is CSARPYSGTGYEQYF.

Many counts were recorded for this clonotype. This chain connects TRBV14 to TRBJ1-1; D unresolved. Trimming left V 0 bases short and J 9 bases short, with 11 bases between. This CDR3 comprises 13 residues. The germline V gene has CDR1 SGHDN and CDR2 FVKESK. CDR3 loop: CASSQDWGDQAFF. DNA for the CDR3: TGTGCCAGCAGCCAAGATTGGGGAGATCAAGCTTTCTTT.

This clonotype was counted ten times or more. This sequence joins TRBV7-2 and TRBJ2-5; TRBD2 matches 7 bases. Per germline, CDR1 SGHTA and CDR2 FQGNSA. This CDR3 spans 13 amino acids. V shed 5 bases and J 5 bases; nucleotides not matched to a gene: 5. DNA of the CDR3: TGTGCCAGCAGCCCGGGGGGAGCGGAGACCCAGTACTTC. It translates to CASSPGGAETQYF.

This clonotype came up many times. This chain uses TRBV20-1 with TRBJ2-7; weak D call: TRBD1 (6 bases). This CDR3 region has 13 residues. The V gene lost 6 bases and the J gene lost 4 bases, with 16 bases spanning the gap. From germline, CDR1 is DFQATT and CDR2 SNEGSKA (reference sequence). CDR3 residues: CSAVGAGRYEQYV. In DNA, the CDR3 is TGCAGTGCCGTGGGGGCAGGGAGATACGAGCAGTACGTC.

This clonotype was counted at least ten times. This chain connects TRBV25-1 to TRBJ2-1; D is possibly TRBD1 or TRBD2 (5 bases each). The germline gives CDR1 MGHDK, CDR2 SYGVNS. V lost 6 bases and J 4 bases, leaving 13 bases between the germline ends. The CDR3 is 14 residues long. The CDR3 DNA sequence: TGTGCCAGCAGCAGACCCGGGGCGTACAATGAGCAGTTCTTC. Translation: CASSRPGAYNEQFF.

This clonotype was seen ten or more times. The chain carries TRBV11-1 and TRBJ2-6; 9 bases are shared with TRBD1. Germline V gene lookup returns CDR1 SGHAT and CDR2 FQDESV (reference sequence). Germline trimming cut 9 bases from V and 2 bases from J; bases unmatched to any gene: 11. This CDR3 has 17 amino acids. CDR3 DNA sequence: TGTGCCAGGGATACCGGGACAGGGAGGCCTGGGGCCAACGTCCTGACTTTC. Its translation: CARDTGTGRPGANVLTF.

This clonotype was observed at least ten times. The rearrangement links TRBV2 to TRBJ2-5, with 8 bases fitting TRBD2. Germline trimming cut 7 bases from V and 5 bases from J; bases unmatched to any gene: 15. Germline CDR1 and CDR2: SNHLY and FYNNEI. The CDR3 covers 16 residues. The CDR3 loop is CASTGGGQLYGETQYF. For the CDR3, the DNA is TGTGCCAGCACGGGGGGGGGACAACTGTACGGGGAGACCCAGTACTTC.

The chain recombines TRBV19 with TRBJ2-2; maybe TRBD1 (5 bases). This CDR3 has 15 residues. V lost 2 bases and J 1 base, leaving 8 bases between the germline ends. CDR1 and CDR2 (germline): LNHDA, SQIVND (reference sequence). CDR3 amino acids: CASSISTGNTGELFF. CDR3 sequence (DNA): TGTGCCAGTAGTATATCCACAGGGAACACCGGGGAGCTGTTTTTT. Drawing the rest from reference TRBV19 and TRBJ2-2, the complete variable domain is DGGITQSPKYLFRKEGQNVTLSCEQNLNHDAMYWYRQDPGQGLRLIYYSQIVNDFQKGDIAEGYSVSREKKESFPLTVTSAQKNPTAFYLCASSISTGNTGELFFGEGSRLTVL.

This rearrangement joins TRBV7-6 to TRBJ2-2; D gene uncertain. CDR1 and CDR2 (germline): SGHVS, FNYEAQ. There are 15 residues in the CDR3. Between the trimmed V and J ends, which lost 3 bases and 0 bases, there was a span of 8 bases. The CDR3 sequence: CASSLAETNTGELFF. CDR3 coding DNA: TGTGCCAGCAGCTTGGCGGAAACGAACACCGGGGAGCTGTTTTTT.

The CDR3 sequence is CSVELMAVYEQFF. CDR3 DNA sequence: TGCAGCGTTGAACTAATGGCAGTTTATGAGCAGTTCTTC. The V call is TRBV29-1, the J call TRBJ2-1; D remains ambiguous. Germline V gene sequence: CDR1 SQVTM, CDR2 ANQGSEA. The CDR3 runs to 13 residues. V lost 2 bases and J 8 bases, leaving 13 bases between the germline ends.

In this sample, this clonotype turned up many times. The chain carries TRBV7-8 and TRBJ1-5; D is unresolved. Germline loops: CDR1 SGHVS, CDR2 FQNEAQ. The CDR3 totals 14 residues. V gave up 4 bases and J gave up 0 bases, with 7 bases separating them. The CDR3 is CASSSVYSNQPQHF. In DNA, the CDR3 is TGTGCCAGCAGCTCTGTTTATAGCAATCAGCCCCAGCATTTT.

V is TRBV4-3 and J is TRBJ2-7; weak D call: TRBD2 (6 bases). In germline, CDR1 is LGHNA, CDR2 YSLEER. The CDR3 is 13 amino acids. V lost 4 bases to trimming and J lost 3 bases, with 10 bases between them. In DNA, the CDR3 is TGCGCCAGCAGCCCGGAGGGTGACTACGAGCAGTACTTC. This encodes CASSPEGDYEQYF.